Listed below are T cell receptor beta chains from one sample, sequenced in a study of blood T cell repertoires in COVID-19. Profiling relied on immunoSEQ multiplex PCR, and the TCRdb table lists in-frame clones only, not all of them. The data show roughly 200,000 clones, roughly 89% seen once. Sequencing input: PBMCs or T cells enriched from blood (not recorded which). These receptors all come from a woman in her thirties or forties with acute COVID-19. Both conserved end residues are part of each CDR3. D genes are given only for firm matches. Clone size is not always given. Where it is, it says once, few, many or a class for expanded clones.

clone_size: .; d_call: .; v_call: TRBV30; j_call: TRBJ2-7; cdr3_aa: CAWTRDAAYEQYF; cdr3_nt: TGTGCCTGGACTCGGGATGCGGCCTACGAGCAGTACTTC
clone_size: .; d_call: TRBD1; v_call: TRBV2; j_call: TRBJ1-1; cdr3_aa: CATPLRDSRNTEAFF; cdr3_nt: TGTGCCACCCCCCTACGGGACAGCCGGAACACTGAAGCTTTCTTT
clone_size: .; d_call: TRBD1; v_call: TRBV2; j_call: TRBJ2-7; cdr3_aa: CASSGRDRHYYEQYF; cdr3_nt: TGTGCCAGCAGTGGTCGGGACAGGCACTACTACGAGCAGTACTTC
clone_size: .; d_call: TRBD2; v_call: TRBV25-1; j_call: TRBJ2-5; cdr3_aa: CASSDRYIAGDQETQYF; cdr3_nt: TGTGCCAGCAGTGATAGATATATAGCGGGAGACCAAGAGACCCAGTACTTC
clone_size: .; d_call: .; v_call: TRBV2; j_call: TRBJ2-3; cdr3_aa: CASSEVRGQRTDTQYF; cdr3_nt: TGTGCCAGCAGTGAAGTTCGCGGGCAGCGCACAGATACGCAGTATTTT
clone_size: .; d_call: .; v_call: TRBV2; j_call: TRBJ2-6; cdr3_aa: CASSEPRISGANVLTF; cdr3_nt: TGTGCCAGCAGTGAACCCAGAATCTCTGGGGCCAACGTCCTGACTTTC
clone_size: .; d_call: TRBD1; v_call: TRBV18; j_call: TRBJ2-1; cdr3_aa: CASSPGTGDREQFF; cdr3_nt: TGTGCCAGCTCACCCGGGACAGGGGATCGAGAGCAGTTCTTC
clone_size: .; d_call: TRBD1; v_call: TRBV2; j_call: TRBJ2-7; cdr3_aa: CASIRTGGSYEQYF; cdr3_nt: TGTGCCAGCATTAGGACAGGTGGTTCCTACGAGCAGTACTTC
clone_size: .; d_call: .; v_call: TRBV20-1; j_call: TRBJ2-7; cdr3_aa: CSASPGVYRHEQYF; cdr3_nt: TGCAGTGCTAGTCCCGGAGTATATCGCCACGAGCAGTACTTC
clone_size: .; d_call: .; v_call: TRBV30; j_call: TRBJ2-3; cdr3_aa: CAWSRGSDTQYF; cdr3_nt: TGTGCCTGGAGCCGAGGCTCAGATACGCAGTATTTT
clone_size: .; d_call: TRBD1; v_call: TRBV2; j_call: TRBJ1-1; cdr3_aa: CARGGQGNTEAFF; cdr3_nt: TGTGCCAGGGGGGGACAGGGGAACACTGAAGCTTTCTTT
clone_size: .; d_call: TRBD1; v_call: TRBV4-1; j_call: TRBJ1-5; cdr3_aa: CASSQVPGTGQPQHF; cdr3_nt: TGCGCCAGCAGCCAAGTCCCAGGGACAGGTCAGCCCCAGCATTTT
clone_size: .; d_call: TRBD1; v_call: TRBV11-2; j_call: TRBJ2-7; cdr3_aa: CASSDPTGGGSYEQYF; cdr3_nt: TGTGCCAGCAGCGACCCGACAGGGGGCGGTTCCTACGAGCAGTACTTC
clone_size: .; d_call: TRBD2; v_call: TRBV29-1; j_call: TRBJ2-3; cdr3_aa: CSVDGRDGDTQYF; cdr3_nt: TGCAGCGTTGACGGGAGGGATGGAGATACGCAGTATTTT
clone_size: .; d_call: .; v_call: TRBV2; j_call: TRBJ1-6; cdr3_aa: CASSAPFLSSPLHF; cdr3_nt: TGTGCCAGCAGTGCCCCCTTTTTGTCCTCACCCCTCCACTTT
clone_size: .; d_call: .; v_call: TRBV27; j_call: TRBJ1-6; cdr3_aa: CASRLSGSFSYNSPLHF; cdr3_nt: TGTGCCAGCAGGCTAAGCGGGTCTTTCTCCTATAATTCACCCCTCCACTTT
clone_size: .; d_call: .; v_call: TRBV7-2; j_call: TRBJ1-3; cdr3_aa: CASSSDRGNTIYF; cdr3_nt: TGTGCCAGCAGCTCGGACAGAGGAAACACCATATATTTT
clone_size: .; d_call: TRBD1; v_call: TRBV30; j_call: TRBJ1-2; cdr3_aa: CAWSPPGTAIYGYTF; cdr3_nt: TGTGCCTGGAGCCCCCCCGGGACAGCTATCTATGGCTACACCTTC
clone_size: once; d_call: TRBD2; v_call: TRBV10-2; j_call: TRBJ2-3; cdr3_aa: CASKLAGVGDTQYF; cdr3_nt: TGCGCCAGCAAACTAGCGGGAGTAGGGGATACGCAGTATTTT
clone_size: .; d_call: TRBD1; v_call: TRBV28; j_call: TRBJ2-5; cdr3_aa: CASSGTVLKTQYF; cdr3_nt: TGTGCCAGCAGTGGGACAGTATTGAAGACCCAGTACTTC
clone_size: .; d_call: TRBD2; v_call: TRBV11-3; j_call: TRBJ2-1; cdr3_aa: CASSPGASGRYNEQFF; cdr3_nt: TGTGCCAGCAGCCCCGGGGCTAGCGGGAGGTACAATGAGCAGTTCTTC
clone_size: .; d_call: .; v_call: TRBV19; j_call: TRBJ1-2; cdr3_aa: CARPEGSSTYGYTF; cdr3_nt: TGTGCCAGGCCTGAGGGATCTTCTACCTATGGCTACACCTTC
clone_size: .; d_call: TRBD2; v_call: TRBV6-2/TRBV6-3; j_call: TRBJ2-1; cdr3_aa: CASSYGLGAYNEQFF; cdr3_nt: TGTGCCAGCAGTTACGGACTAGGGGCCTACAATGAGCAGTTCTTC
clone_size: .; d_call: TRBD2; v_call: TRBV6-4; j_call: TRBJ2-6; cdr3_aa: CASSPGLAGSSGANVLTF; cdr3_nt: TGTGCCAGCAGTCCGGGACTAGCGGGTAGCTCTGGGGCCAACGTCCTGACTTTC
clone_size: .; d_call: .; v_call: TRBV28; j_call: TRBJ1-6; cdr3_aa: CASSLNSRSNSPLHF; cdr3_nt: TGTGCCAGCAGCCTCAATTCTAGGTCTAATTCACCCCTCCACTTT
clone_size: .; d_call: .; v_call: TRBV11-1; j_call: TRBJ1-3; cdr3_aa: CASSERAPTAGNTIYF; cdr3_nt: TGTGCCAGCAGCGAACGGGCCCCGACAGCTGGAAACACCATATATTTT
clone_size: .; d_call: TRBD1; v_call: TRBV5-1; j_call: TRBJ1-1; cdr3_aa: CASSLGQGYTEAFF; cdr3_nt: TGCGCCAGCAGCTTGGGACAGGGCTACACTGAAGCTTTCTTT